The 3 T cell receptor beta chains in this list originate from one sample, sequenced in a study of Tregs in tolerant kidney transplant recipients. Recipients received nonmyeloablative bone marrow transplants from related graft donors, with transient mixed chimerism. TCRdb keeps only in-frame clones here, not all; method: immunoSEQ multiplex PCR. Its table records 14,000 or so clones. The specimen was CD8+ T cells from blood (PBMCs), collected 6 months after the transplant. The source is a human patient who received a combined kidney and bone marrow transplant. Part of the T cell pool may stem from the graft donor.

Concerning this clone itself: The read ends 3 residues shy of where the CDR3 ends; the end is completed using the germline J gene. V gene TRBV7-8 combines with J gene TRBJ2-7, with a possible D match to TRBD1 (6 bases). V was cut by 2 bases and J by 6 bases, with 26 bases left in between. This CDR3 has 18 residues. CDR1 and CDR2 (germline): SGHVS, FQNEAQ. The CDR3 DNA, read in part, is TGTGCCAGCAGCTTACAGGGGCAGGGGCGGGCTCGGTTTCTCGAG. Translation gives CASSLQGQGRARFLE. In full, the CDR3 reads CASSLQGQGRARFLEQYF.

A word on this clone: The read stops 3 residues short of the end of the CDR3; the missing end is completed from the germline J gene. The rearrangement uses TRBV18 and TRBJ2-3; D might be TRBD2 (5 bases). With 2 bases removed from V and 3 bases from J, the gap between germline ends came to 9 bases. Germline V gives CDR1 KGHSH, CDR2 LQKENI. CDR3 size: 14 residues. Incomplete CDR3 DNA: TGTGCCAGCTCACCAAGTGCGGGTACAGATACG. Protein sequence: CASSPSAGTDT. The whole CDR3 is CASSPSAGTDTQYF. Complete variable domain (other parts from reference TRBV18 and TRBJ2-3): NAGVMQNPRHLVRRRGQEARLRCSPMKGHSHVYWYRQLPEEGLKFMVYLQKENIIDESGMPKERFSAEFPKEGPSILRIQQVVRGDSAAYFCASSPSAGTDTQYFGPGTRLTVL.

As to this clone: The read terminates 3 residues before the CDR3 end, so the remaining end is supplied by the germline J gene. This rearrangement joins TRBV12-5 to TRBJ1-4; D is ambiguous. The CDR3 covers 14 residues. V lost 8 bases, J lost 3 bases, and 13 bases lay in between. The V gene's germline CDR1 is LGHNT and CDR2 FRNRAP. CDR3 loop: CASSRPGANEKLFF. The covered CDR3 bases are TGTGCTAGTTCCAGGCCCGGGGCTAATGAAAAA. Variable domain in full (rest from reference TRBV12-5 and TRBJ1-4): DARVTQTPRHKVTEMGQEVTMRCQPILGHNTVFWYRQTMMQGLELLAYFRNRAPLDDSGMPKDRFSAEMPDATLATLKIQPSEPRDSAVYFCASSRPGANEKLFFGSGTQLSVL.